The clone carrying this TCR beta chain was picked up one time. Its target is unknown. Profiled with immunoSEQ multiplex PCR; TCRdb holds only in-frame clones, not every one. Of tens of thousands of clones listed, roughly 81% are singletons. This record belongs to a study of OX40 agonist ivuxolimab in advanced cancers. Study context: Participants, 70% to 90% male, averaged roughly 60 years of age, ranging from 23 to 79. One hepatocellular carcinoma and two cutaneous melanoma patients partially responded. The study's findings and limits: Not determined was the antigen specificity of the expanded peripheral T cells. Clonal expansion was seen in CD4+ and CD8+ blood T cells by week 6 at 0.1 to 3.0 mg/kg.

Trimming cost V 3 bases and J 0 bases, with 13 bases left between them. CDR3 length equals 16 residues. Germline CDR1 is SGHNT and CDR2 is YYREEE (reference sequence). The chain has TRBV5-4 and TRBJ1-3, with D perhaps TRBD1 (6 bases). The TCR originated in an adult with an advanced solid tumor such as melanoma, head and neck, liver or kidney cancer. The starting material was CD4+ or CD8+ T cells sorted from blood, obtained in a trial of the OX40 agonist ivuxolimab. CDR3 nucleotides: TGTGCCAGCAGCTCAACTACAGGGTACTCTGGAAACACCATATATTTT. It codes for CASSSTTGYSGNTIYF.